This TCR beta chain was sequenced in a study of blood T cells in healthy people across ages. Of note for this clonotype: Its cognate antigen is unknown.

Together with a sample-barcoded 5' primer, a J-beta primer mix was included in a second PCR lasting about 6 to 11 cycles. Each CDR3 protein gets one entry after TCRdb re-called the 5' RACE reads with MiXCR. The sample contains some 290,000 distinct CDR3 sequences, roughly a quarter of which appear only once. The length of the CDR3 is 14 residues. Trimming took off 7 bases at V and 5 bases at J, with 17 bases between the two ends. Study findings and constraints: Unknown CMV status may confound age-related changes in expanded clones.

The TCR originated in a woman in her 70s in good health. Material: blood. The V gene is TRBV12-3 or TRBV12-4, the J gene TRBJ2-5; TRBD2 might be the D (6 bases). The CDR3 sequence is CASTPGEGLETQYF. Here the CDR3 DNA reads TGTGCCAGCACCCCGGGAGAGGGGTTGGAGACCCAGTACTTC.